This entry lists 6 T cell receptor beta chains sequenced from one sample in a study of T cell clonality in common variable immunodeficiency. TCRdb's copy holds only in-frame clones and misses some; the assay was immunoSEQ multiplex PCR. The sample yields roughly 50,000 clones, without any singletons. The sequencing sample was made of peripheral blood mononuclear cells. Every receptor here comes from a person aged 18 to 70 in good health.

This clone came up many times. The read comes to an end 3 residues before the CDR3 does, leaving the germline J gene to fill in the end. The rearrangement links TRBV20-1 to TRBJ2-5, with 7 nucleotides matching TRBD1. J lost 0 bases, V lost 0 bases, and 13 bases had no gene match. CDR1 is DFQATT and CDR2 is SNEGSKA in the germline V gene (reference sequence). The CDR3 has 18 residues. This CDR3 reads CSAREPRRQGSDQETQYF. CDR3 bases read: TGCAGTGCTAGAGAGCCCCGACGACAGGGCTCGGACCAAGAGACC.

This clone is labeled medium-sized. The CDR3 goes on 3 residues after the read ends, and that part is filled in from the germline J gene. This rearrangement joins TRBV20-1 to TRBJ2-3; TRBD2 agrees at 10 bases. This CDR3 spans 19 amino acids. Germline assignment: CDR1 DFQATT and CDR2 SNEGSKA (reference sequence). The ends lost 4 bases at V and 3 bases at J; junction bases unmatched: 19. The CDR3 spells CSAKIPGLAQGPITDTQYF. Incomplete CDR3 DNA: TGCAGTGCTAAGATACCGGGACTAGCGCAAGGTCCCATAACAGATACG.

This clone was detected ten times or more. The missing CDR3 end, 3 residues past where the read stops, is filled in from the germline J gene. The rearrangement links TRBV11-2 to TRBJ1-4; TRBD1 is a possible D gene (6 bases). Germline CDR1 is SGHAT and CDR2 is FQNNGV. Trimming removed 3 bases at V and 7 bases at J, with 12 bases between. The CDR3 length is 14 residues. The CDR3 loop is CASSFWGPGEKLFF. The CDR3 bases that were read are TGTGCCAGCAGCTTTTGGGGGCCGGGTGAAAAA.

This clone was counted ten times or more. The read falls 3 residues short of the CDR3 end, and the missing part is taken from the germline J gene. The chain has TRBV19 and TRBJ1-2; 9 bases align to TRBD1. This CDR3 has 14 residues. The V gene's germline CDR1 is LNHDA and CDR2 SQIVND (reference sequence). CDR3: CASNPGQGVWGYTF. CDR3 bases read: TGTGCCAGTAACCCGGGACAGGGAGTTTGGGGC.

This clone appeared many times. The CDR3 end falls 3 residues outside the read, so it is completed with the germline J gene. The chain combines TRBV7-6 with TRBJ2-5, with 15 bases lining up with TRBD2. The CDR3 has 18 residues. The ends lost 5 bases at V and 5 bases at J; junction bases unmatched: 12. Germline V gene sequence: CDR1 SGHVS, CDR2 FNYEAQ. CDR3 protein: CASSRRGLAGGGMETQYF. The DNA read from the CDR3 is TGTGCCAGCAGCAGACGGGGACTAGCGGGAGGCGGGATGGAGACC. Combining the CDR3 with reference TRBV7-6 and TRBJ2-5 gives the whole variable domain GAGVSQSPRYKVTKRGQDVALRCDPISGHVSLYWYRQALGQGPEFLTYFNYEAQQDKSGLPNDRFSAERPEGSISTLTIQRTEQRDSAMYRCASSRRGLAGGGMETQYFGPGTRLLVL.

The table lists this clone with many counts. With the read ending 3 residues before the CDR3 end, the germline J gene is used to fill in that end. This rearrangement joins TRBV18 to TRBJ2-1; 11 nucleotides align to TRBD1. This CDR3 comprises 19 residues. Trimming removed 0 bases from V and 0 bases from J; junction bases left unmatched: 7. Looked up from germline, CDR1 is KGHSH and CDR2 is LQKENI. Here the CDR3 reads CASSPPDRGLTSSYNEQFF. The DNA read from the CDR3 is TGTGCCAGCTCACCACCGGACAGGGGGCTGACTAGCTCCTACAATGAG.